The 11 T cell receptor beta chains in this list originate from one sample, sequenced in a study of control samples from healthy donors and cancer patients. Profiling relied on immunoSEQ multiplex PCR, and the TCRdb table lists in-frame clones only, not all of them. The data contain tens of thousands of clones, about 92% of them singletons. Source material: PBMCs. The receptors shown here come from a man aged 60 to 69 with colorectal cancer.

This sequence joins TRBV10-3 and TRBJ2-2, with TRBD1 matching over 7 bases. V lost 7 bases to trimming and J lost 3 bases; unmatched junction nucleotides: 5. The CDR3 is 14 amino acids. Germline V gives CDR1 ENHRY, CDR2 SYGVKD. The CDR3 DNA reads as TGTGCCATCAAAGGGGGCCCAGACACCGGGGAGCTGTTTTTT. This codes for CAIKGGPDTGELFF.

The chain joins TRBV6-5 to TRBJ1-6, with unresolved D. The CDR3 covers 14 residues. Germline CDR1 and CDR2: MNHEY and SVGAGI. V was clipped by 4 bases and J by 7 bases, with 11 bases between them. CDR3 protein: CASSSSQGNSPLHF. CDR3 DNA: TGTGCCAGCAGTTCAAGCCAAGGGAATTCACCCCTCCACTTT.

This sequence joins TRBV11-3 and TRBJ2-7; D might be TRBD2 (7 bases). Trimming stripped 1 base from V and 6 bases from J, with 19 bases between. Germline CDR1 is SGHNT and CDR2 is YENEEA. This CDR3 has 16 residues. CDR3 amino acids: CASSLGQGRVTVEQYF. CDR3 sequence (DNA): TGTGCCAGCAGCTTAGGCCAGGGGAGGGTTACTGTCGAGCAGTACTTC.

The genes are TRBV12-3 or TRBV12-4 and TRBJ2-7; D gene unclear. This CDR3 is built from 13 residues. Trimming shortened V by 3 bases and J by 1 base, and 7 bases separated the two germline ends. In DNA form, the CDR3 reads TGTGCCAGCAGTTTGGGCGTTTCCTACGAGCAGTACTTC. Protein: CASSLGVSYEQYF.

The J gene is TRBJ2-3, the V gene TRBV12-5, with TRBD2 matching 9 bases. Unmatched junction bases numbered 8, after V lost 7 bases and J lost 3 bases. The CDR3 runs 15 residues. The germline gives CDR1 LGHNT, CDR2 FRNRAP. CDR3 loop: CASAPSGVRTDTQYF. In nucleotides, the CDR3 is TGTGCTAGTGCCCCTAGCGGGGTAAGGACAGATACGCAGTATTTT.

The chain recombines TRBV28 with TRBJ2-3; 7 positions agree with TRBD2. The junction had 5 bases not matched to a gene; V was cut back by 3 bases and J by 2 bases. Germline CDR1 is MDHEN and CDR2 is SYDVKM. This CDR3 has 15 residues. CDR3 in amino acids: CASSFSGTNTDTQYF. The DNA of the CDR3 is TGTGCCAGCAGTTTCTCCGGGACTAACACAGATACGCAGTATTTT.

J is TRBJ2-3 and V is TRBV2; possible D gene TRBD1, 6 bases. CDR1 is SNHLY, CDR2 FYNNEI, per germline. There are 14 residues in the CDR3. V was clipped by 6 bases and J by 5 bases, with 15 bases between them. The CDR3 region is CASSHRQAIDTQYF. The CDR3, as DNA: TGTGCCAGCAGCCACCGACAGGCTATAGATACGCAGTATTTT.

The genes are TRBV7-3 and TRBJ2-7; 7 bases are shared with TRBD2. Germline trimming cut 1 base from V and 3 bases from J; bases unmatched to any gene: 6. Per the germline V gene, CDR1 is SGHTA and CDR2 is FQGTGA. The CDR3 has 15 amino acids. The DNA for the CDR3 is TGTGCCAGCAGCTTAAAGGAGGGAGGGGACTACGAGCAGTACTTC. Protein product: CASSLKEGGDYEQYF. The variable domain in full, with the rest retrieved from reference TRBV7-3 and TRBJ2-7, is GAGVSQTPSNKVTEKGKYVELRCDPISGHTALYWYRQSLGQGPEFLIYFQGTGAADDSGLPNDRFFAVRPEGSVSTLKIQRTERGDSAVYLCASSLKEGGDYEQYFGPGTRLTVT.

This chain connects TRBV28 to TRBJ1-5; D not resolved. CDR1 is MDHEN and CDR2 is SYDVKM in the germline V gene. The V end was cut by 6 bases, the J end by 4 bases, with 16 bases between. There are 15 residues in the CDR3. In nucleotides, the CDR3 is TGTGCCAGCAGACCCGGCCCCGCCCAGAATCAGCCCCAGCATTTT. This gives the protein CASRPGPAQNQPQHF. The whole variable domain, remainder taken from reference TRBV28 and TRBJ1-5, is DVKVTQSSRYLVKRTGEKVFLECVQDMDHENMFWYRQDPGLGLRLIYFSYDVKMKEKGDIPEGYSVSREKKERFSLILESASTNQTSMYLCASRPGPAQNQPQHFGDGTRLSIL.

V usage is TRBV19 and J usage is TRBJ1-5, with D tentatively TRBD1 (5 bases). Per germline, CDR1 LNHDA and CDR2 SQIVND (reference sequence). The CDR3 sequence is 13 residues long. V lost 6 bases and J 9 bases, leaving 15 bases between the germline ends. Written as DNA, the CDR3 is TGTGCCAGTAGCCGCGAGGGGCAGGGGCCCCAGCATTTT. This sequence encodes CASSREGQGPQHF.

The chain links TRBV9 to TRBJ2-5, with TRBD2 matching 8 bases. The length of the CDR3 is 15 residues. Germline lookup yields CDR1 SGDLS and CDR2 YYNGEE. The DNA of the CDR3 is TGTCCCCCCAGCGTCGCCGGGGGGGCGGGGGAGACCCAGTACTTC. Its translation: CPPSVAGGAGETQYF.